This T cell receptor (beta chain) originates from a study of T cells in Graves' hyperthyroidism and ophthalmopathy. Cells are PBMCs isolated from around 9.4 ml of fresh blood. Amplification yielded TCR beta CDR3 regions, with RNA transcripts as the source. Carried out on the TCR CDR3, a first-round RT-PCR used the HTBI primer set. Using its own MiXCR run on the multiplex PCR reads, TCRdb lists one record per CDR3 protein. The table lists hundreds of thousands of distinct CDR3 sequences, 13% to 15% of them singletons, with 10% in the top ten. V shed 3 bases and J 1 base; nucleotides not matched to a gene: 9. In germline, CDR1 is KGHSH, CDR2 LQKENI. The CDR3 totals 17 residues.

The TCR originated in a young woman with Graves' hyperthyroidism. The specimen was blood. The chain carries TRBV18 and TRBJ2-7; 10 bases agree with TRBD1. CDR3 sequence (DNA): TGTGCCAGCTCACCGAGAGCCGGGACAGGGGTATCCTACGAGCAGTACTTC. The encoded protein is CASSPRAGTGVSYEQYF.